This T cell receptor beta chain was sequenced during a study of cytomegalovirus exposure and HLA in healthy donors. About this clone: Its antigen is unknown.

CDR3 length: 14 residues. V lost 4 bases to trimming and J lost 2 bases; unmatched junction nucleotides: 3. Germline lookup yields CDR1 LNHDA and CDR2 SQIVND (reference sequence). 60 Vbeta and 13 Jbeta primers were used in PCR. The repertoire was sequenced with immunoSEQ multiplex PCR; TCRdb's copy has only in-frame clones and lacks some. This sample lists around 160,000 clones; its ten largest clones have around 1.6%. Study-level findings and limits: Sequencing depth roughly uniform across donors was assumed in presence/absence analyses. A later analysis linked a missense variant in DCLRE1C to the trimming of TCR beta V and J genes.

The V call is TRBV19, the J call TRBJ2-7, with 9 bases matching TRBD2. This clonotype was obtained from a woman aged 45-65 years in good health and CMV-seronegative. Sequenced: PBMCs. The CDR3 sequence is CASSKTSGPYEQYF. The DNA of the CDR3 is TGTGCCAGTAGTAAGACTAGCGGACCCTACGAGCAGTACTTC.